Each of the 25 T cell receptor beta chains below was sequenced from the same sample in a study of graft-versus-host responses after intestinal transplantation. Clones were read by immunoSEQ multiplex PCR, and TCRdb kept only the in-frame ones, dropping some. The table has about 6,900 clones, about 22% seen once. Specimen: alloreactive CD4+ T cells from a mixed lymphocyte reaction culture, collected before transplantation. Subset: CFSE-low proliferating T cells sorted from roughly six-day pre-transplant mixed lymphocyte reaction (GvH or HvG direction). These receptors were taken from a human patient who was an organ donor for intestinal transplantation.

V usage is TRBV4-2 and J usage is TRBJ2-2; D is possibly TRBD2 (5 bases). V was clipped by 1 base and J by 7 bases, with 10 bases between them. The CDR3 extends over 14 amino acids. The germline V gene encodes CDR1 LGHNA and CDR2 YNFKEQ. CDR3 bases: TGTGCCAGCAGCCAAGCTAGCTCGAGCGGGGAGCTGTTTTTT. It translates to CASSQASSSGELFF.

Judged by abundance, this clone is medium-sized (0.01 to 0.1%). The gene calls are TRBV28 and TRBJ2-7; possible D gene TRBD1, 5 bases. Germline lookup yields CDR1 MDHEN and CDR2 SYDVKM. This CDR3 comprises 14 residues. V was pared by 3 bases and J by 0 bases, with 9 bases between. The CDR3 DNA is TGTGCCAGCAGTTTCTCCAGGGTCTCCTACGAGCAGTACTTC. It codes for CASSFSRVSYEQYF.

The chain links TRBV11-3 to TRBJ2-5; TRBD1 is a possible D gene (6 bases). The ends were cut back, 5 bases at V and 5 bases at J, with 15 bases in the middle. Germline loops: CDR1 SGHNT, CDR2 YENEEA. This CDR3 comprises 14 residues. CDR3 sequence (DNA): TGTGCCAGCAGCGCCACAGGGTGGGGTGAGACCCAGTACTTC. Translating it yields CASSATGWGETQYF.

This chain connects TRBV4-2 to TRBJ2-1; 8 bases align to TRBD2. Germline-derived CDR1 and CDR2 are LGHNA and YNFKEQ. V lost 3 bases and J lost 2; bases outside the gene matches: 3. This CDR3 contains 15 residues. CDR3 loop: CASSQIAGTYNEQFF. The CDR3 DNA reads TGTGCCAGCAGCCAGATAGCGGGAACCTACAATGAGCAGTTCTTC.

This clone was seen more than once but under ten times. The junction and the germline gene differ at one end; a read error may be behind it. The chain combines TRBV5-3 with TRBJ1-4; TRBD1 might be the D (5 bases). TRBV5-3 is an open reading frame whose function is uncertain. The CDR3 runs 15 residues. The CDR3 DNA reads as TGTGCCAGCAGCTCCGGTGGGACGTTTAATGAAAAACTGTTTTTT. The encoded protein is CASSSGGTFNEKLFF.

This clone turned up a few times. V gene TRBV18 combines with J gene TRBJ2-7; 11 bases are shared with TRBD2. Germline assignment: CDR1 KGHSH and CDR2 LQKENI. The CDR3 is made up of 14 amino acids. V lost 4 bases, J lost 2 bases, and 1 base stayed unmatched. CDR3: CASSLAGGPYEQYF. The CDR3 coding sequence is TGTGCCAGCTCACTAGCGGGAGGGCCCTACGAGCAGTACTTC.

On this clone: With a much larger clone just one base away, this may be a read error. The V gene is TRBV7-4, the J gene TRBJ2-1; 11 bases line up with TRBD2. V dropped 1 base and J dropped 5; count of bases not matched to a gene: 7. CDR3 length: 17 amino acids. Germline V gene data show CDR1 as SGHVT and CDR2 as SQSDAQ. CDR3 nucleotide sequence: TGTGCCAGCAGCTTAGGGCTGCTAGCGGGAGGCGACAATGAGCAGTTCTTC. Amino acid sequence: CASSLGLLAGGDNEQFF.

By frequency in the sample, this clone is large. This sequence joins TRBV4-2 and TRBJ2-3; TRBD2 matches 8 bases. CDR1 is LGHNA and CDR2 is YNFKEQ in the germline V gene. Unmatched junction bases numbered 8, after V lost 4 bases and J lost 5 bases. This CDR3 comprises 15 residues. The CDR3 spells CASSRGLVGGDTQYF. The CDR3 DNA sequence: TGTGCCAGCAGCCGGGGACTAGTTGGGGGAGATACGCAGTATTTT.

This clone was seen only a few times. V gene TRBV6-9 combines with J gene TRBJ1-1; possibly TRBD1 for D (6 bases). The CDR3 loop spans 11 amino acids. Germline loops: CDR1 MNHGY, CDR2 SVAAGI. The V end was cut by 7 bases, the J end by 10 bases, with 13 bases between. CDR3 nucleotide sequence: TGTGCCAGCACCGAGGGGGGTAGAGCTTTCTTT. Residues: CASTEGGRAFF.

The V call is TRBV19, the J call TRBJ2-1; no firm D call. CDR3 length: 13 residues. Deletions cut 3 bases from V and 7 bases from J, with 10 bases between. From germline, CDR1 is LNHDA and CDR2 SQIVND (reference sequence). The DNA for the CDR3 is TGTGCCAGTAGTATTTACGTCCGGAATGAGCAGTTCTTC. This translates into CASSIYVRNEQFF.

This clone turned up a few times. In DNA form, the CDR3 reads TGCGCCAGCAGCTGGGCGGGAGGGGGGAGGAATGAGCAGTTCTTC. Amino acid sequence: CASSWAGGGRNEQFF. This chain joins TRBV5-1 and TRBJ2-1, with 9 bases that match TRBD2. Germline CDR1 SGHRS, CDR2 YFSETQ. This CDR3 has 15 amino acids. V lost 3 bases, J lost 7 bases, and 8 bases stayed unmatched.

This clone has a single count. The CDR3 DNA is TGTGCCAGCAGCTGGACTAGCGGGAGTCCCGGGGAGCTGTTTTTT. This codes for CASSWTSGSPGELFF. The chain links TRBV12-2 to TRBJ2-2; the listed D gene, TRBD2, was not tested against the DNA. TRBV12-2 is assigned pseudogene status. The CDR3 is made up of 15 amino acids.

This clone occurred a few times. V and J are TRBV29-1 and TRBJ2-3; D may be TRBD2 (5 bases). The germline V and J ends were trimmed by 0 bases and 6 bases, with 16 bases remaining between them. The CDR3 consists of 15 residues. The germline gives CDR1 SQVTM, CDR2 ANQGSEA. CDR3 sequence (DNA): TGCAGCGTTGAAGATTGGACTTCCGGTTTCGATACGCAGTATTTT. Its protein is CSVEDWTSGFDTQYF.

The rearrangement joins TRBV7-2 to TRBJ1-1; D unclear. The germline V and J ends were trimmed by 4 bases and 1 base, with 19 bases remaining between them. The CDR3 spans 17 residues. Looked up from germline, CDR1 is SGHTA and CDR2 is FQGNSA. The DNA for the CDR3 is TGTGCCAGCAGCTCACCTCGGATCAGTTGGGAGAACACTGAAGCTTTCTTT. This translates into CASSSPRISWENTEAFF.

The chain couples TRBV4-1 to TRBJ2-3; D is unclear. Trimming cost V 0 bases and J 3 bases, with 7 bases left between them. Germline values: CDR1 MGHRA, CDR2 YSYEKL. The CDR3 runs 14 residues. The CDR3 coding sequence is TGCGCCAGCAGCCAAGATATCAGAACAGATACGCAGTATTTT. It is translated as CASSQDIRTDTQYF.

V and J are TRBV4-3 and TRBJ2-1; 8 bases are a match to TRBD1. CDR3 size: 17 residues. Trimming removed 3 bases from V and 3 bases from J; junction bases left unmatched: 10. Germline loops: CDR1 LGHNA, CDR2 YSLEER. CDR3 nucleotide sequence: TGCGCCAGCAGCCACTCTTGGGGGACAGGAAACTACAATGAGCAGTTCTTC. As protein: CASSHSWGTGNYNEQFF.

This clone has a handful of counts. The chain uses TRBV6-6 and TRBJ2-6, with D unresolved. V was trimmed by 0 bases and J by 0 bases, leaving 6 bases between them. The CDR3 covers 16 residues. Germline V gene data show CDR1 as MNHNY and CDR2 as SVGAGI (reference sequence). CDR3 region: CASSYSGISGANVLTF. As DNA, the CDR3 is TGTGCCAGCAGTTACTCAGGTATCTCTGGGGCCAACGTCCTGACTTTC.

This clone was observed a few times. The V and J genes are TRBV6-9 and TRBJ1-3, with TRBD1 as a possible D gene (6 bases). Trimming took 4 bases from V and 0 from J, leaving 7 bases between them. Germline V gene sequence: CDR1 MNHGY, CDR2 SVAAGI. The CDR3 contains 14 residues. The CDR3 sequence: CASSSGHSGNTIYF. The CDR3 nucleotides read TGTGCCAGCAGTTCGGGACACTCTGGAAACACCATATATTTT.

Judged by abundance, this clone is medium-sized (0.01 to 0.1%). The gene calls are TRBV19 and TRBJ1-2; TRBD1 matches 8 bases. With 9 bases clipped from V and 5 bases from J, the junction kept 8 bases outside the gene matches. This CDR3 contains 13 residues. Germline V CDR1 and CDR2: LNHDA, SQIVND (reference sequence). CDR3 DNA: TGTGCCAGCTCATACAGGACAGGGTATGGCTACACCTTC. Its translation is CASSYRTGYGYTF.

The CDR3, as DNA: TGTGCCAGCAGCAACAGCTCCTACAATGAGCAGTTCTTC. Its protein is CASSNSSYNEQFF. The V and J genes are TRBV21-1 and TRBJ2-1; the tabulated D call, TRBD1, remains unverified against the DNA. TRBV21-1 represents a pseudogene. The CDR3 contains 13 residues.

The V call is TRBV7-3, the J call TRBJ2-3; D ambiguous. This CDR3 spans 14 amino acids. CDR1 is SGHTA, CDR2 FQGTGA, per germline. Trimming stripped 5 bases from V and 0 bases from J, with 9 bases between. The CDR3 bases are TGTGCCAGCAGCCCCTTCGGGAGCACAGATACGCAGTATTTT. Amino acids: CASSPFGSTDTQYF.

V and J are TRBV6-5 and TRBJ2-1; 7 bases are a match to TRBD1. The CDR3 runs to 15 residues. After removal of 6 bases from V and 2 bases from J, the junction contained 7 bases not matched to a gene. Germline values: CDR1 MNHEY, CDR2 SVGAGI. The CDR3 DNA is TGTGCCAGCAGATCCCGACAGGGTACCTACAATGAGCAGTTCTTC. It is translated as CASRSRQGTYNEQFF.

The V call is TRBV6-1, the J call TRBJ2-3, with 9 bases matching TRBD2. The CDR3 is 15 residues long. J gave up 5 bases and V 2 bases, and 5 bases lay outside the gene matches. Germline V gene sequence: CDR1 MNHNS, CDR2 SASEGT. CDR3 amino acids: CASSEPGLARDTQYF. CDR3 DNA sequence: TGTGCCAGCAGTGAACCGGGACTAGCCCGAGATACGCAGTATTTT.

The J gene is TRBJ2-5, the V gene TRBV5-1, with 11 positions matching TRBD2. Germline CDR1 is SGHRS and CDR2 is YFSETQ. The CDR3 extends over 17 amino acids. V dropped 2 bases and J dropped 1; count of bases not matched to a gene: 7. The CDR3 DNA reads as TGCGCCAGCAGCTTTAGACTAGCGGGATGGCTCCAAGAGACCCAGTACTTC. Encoded protein: CASSFRLAGWLQETQYF. The full variable domain, its missing parts supplied by reference TRBV5-1 and TRBJ2-5, is KAGVTQTPRYLIKTRGQQVTLSCSPISGHRSVSWYQQTPGQGLQFLFEYFSETQRNKGNFPGRFSGRQFSNSRSEMNVSTLELGDSALYLCASSFRLAGWLQETQYFGPGTRLLVL.

This clone was observed a few times. The chain couples TRBV10-3 to TRBJ2-1; 11 bases agree with TRBD2. CDR1 is ENHRY, CDR2 SYGVKD, per germline. There are 15 residues in the CDR3. The V and J ends lost 6 bases and 8 bases, in that order; junction bases with no gene match: 9. The CDR3 nucleotides read TGTGCCATCAGAAGGACTAGCGGGTTTGGGGATGAGCAGTTCTTC. It is translated as CAIRRTSGFGDEQFF.